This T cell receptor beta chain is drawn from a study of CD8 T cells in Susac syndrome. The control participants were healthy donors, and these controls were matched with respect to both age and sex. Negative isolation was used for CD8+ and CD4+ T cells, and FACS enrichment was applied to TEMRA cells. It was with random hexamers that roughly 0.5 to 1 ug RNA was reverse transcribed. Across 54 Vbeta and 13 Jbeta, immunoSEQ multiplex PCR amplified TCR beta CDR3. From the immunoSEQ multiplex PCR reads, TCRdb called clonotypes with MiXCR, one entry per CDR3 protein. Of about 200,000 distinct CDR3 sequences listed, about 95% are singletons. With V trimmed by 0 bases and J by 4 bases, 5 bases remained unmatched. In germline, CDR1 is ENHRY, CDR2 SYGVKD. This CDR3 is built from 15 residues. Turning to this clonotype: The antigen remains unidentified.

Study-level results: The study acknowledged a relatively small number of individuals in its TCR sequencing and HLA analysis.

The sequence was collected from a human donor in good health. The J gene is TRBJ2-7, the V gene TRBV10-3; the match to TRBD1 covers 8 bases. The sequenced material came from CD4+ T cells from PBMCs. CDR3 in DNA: TGTGCCATCAGTGAGTCAAGGACAGGGCGGTACGAGCAGTACTTC. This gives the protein CAISESRTGRYEQYF.